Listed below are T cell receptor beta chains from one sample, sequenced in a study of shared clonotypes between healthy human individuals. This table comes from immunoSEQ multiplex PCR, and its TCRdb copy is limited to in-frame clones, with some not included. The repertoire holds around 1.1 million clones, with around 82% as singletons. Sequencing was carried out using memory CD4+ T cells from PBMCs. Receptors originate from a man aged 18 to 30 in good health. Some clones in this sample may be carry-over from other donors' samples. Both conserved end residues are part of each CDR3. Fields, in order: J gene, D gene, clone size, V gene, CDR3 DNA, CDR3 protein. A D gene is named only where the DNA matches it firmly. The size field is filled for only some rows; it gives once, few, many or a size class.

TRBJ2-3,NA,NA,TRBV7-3,TGTGCCAGCAGCTCGACCGGGACAACCACAGATACGCAGTATTTT,CASSSTGTTTDTQYF
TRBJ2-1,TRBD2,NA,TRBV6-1,TGTGCCAGTGAACTAGCGGCTGGGTACAATGAGCAGTTCTTC,CASELAAGYNEQFF
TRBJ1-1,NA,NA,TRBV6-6,TGTGCCAGCAGTTATCAGGGAGGGGACACTGAAGCTTTCTTT,CASSYQGGDTEAFF
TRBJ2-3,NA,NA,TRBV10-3,TGTGCCATCAGTGAGTCCATCAGGAATACGCAGTATTTT,CAISESIRNTQYF
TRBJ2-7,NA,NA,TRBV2,TGTGCCACACAGACAGAAGGGTCCTACGAGCAGTACTTC,CATQTEGSYEQYF
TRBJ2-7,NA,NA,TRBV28,TGTGCCAGCGGTACGGGACCGACCTACGAGCAGTACTTC,CASGTGPTYEQYF
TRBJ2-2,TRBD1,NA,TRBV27,TGTGCCAGCAGTTGGGACAGGTCGGCCGGGGAGCTGTTTTTT,CASSWDRSAGELFF
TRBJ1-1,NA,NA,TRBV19,TGTGCCAGTAGTATTAGGGACTTGGAAGCTTTCTTT,CASSIRDLEAFF
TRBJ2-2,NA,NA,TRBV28,TGTGCCAGCAGTTCTGGGGGCCAGAACACCGGGGAGCTGTTTTTT,CASSSGGQNTGELFF
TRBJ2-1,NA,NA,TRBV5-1,TGCGCCAGCAGCTTATCGACTAGGCAGTTCTTC,CASSLSTRQFF
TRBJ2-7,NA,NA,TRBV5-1,TGCGCCAGCAGCCGTGACGGAAATTACGAGCAGTACTTC,CASSRDGNYEQYF
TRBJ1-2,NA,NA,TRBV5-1,TGCGCCAGCAGCTTGGTGGACGGCCTCTATGGCTACACCTTC,CASSLVDGLYGYTF
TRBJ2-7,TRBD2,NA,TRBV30,TGTGCCTGGGACGGGGGGATCGAGGGCCACGAGCAGTACTTC,CAWDGGIEGHEQYF
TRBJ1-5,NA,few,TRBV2,TGTGCCAGCCGGAGGAGTAATCAGCCCCAGCATTTT,CASRRSNQPQHF
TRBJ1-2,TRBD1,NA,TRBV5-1,TGCGCCAGCAGCCCAACCCTATTACAGGGGGCGGGTGGCTACACCTTC,CASSPTLLQGAGGYTF
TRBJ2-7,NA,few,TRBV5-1,TGCGCCAGCGCCTCGCAGGGGAGAGGTAACGAGCAGTACTTC,CASASQGRGNEQYF
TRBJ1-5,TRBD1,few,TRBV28,TGTGCCAGCGTGACAGGGGGCAGCAATCAGCCCCAGCATTTT,CASVTGGSNQPQHF
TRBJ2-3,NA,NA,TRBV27,TGTGCCAGCAGTTTTCACGCGTTCACAGATACGCAGTATTTT,CASSFHAFTDTQYF
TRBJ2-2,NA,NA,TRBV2,TGTGCCAGCAGGAGGGTTGGCACCGGGGAGCTGTTTTTT,CASRRVGTGELFF
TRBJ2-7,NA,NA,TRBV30,TGTGCCTGGAGCCGGTCCTACGAGCAGTACTTC,CAWSRSYEQYF
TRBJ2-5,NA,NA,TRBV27,TGTGCCAGCAGCCCTAGGGTTGCGGGGCGAGAGACCCAGTACTTC,CASSPRVAGRETQYF
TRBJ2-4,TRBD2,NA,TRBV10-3,TGTGCCATCAGTGACGGGGGACTAACGAAAAACATTCAGTACTTC,CAISDGGLTKNIQYF
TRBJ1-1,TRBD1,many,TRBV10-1,TGCGCCACCTCCCGGGACAGATCTGAAGCTTTCTTT,CATSRDRSEAFF
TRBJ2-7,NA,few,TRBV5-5,TGTGCCAGCAGCGTACCCCAGGGGGAGCAGTACTTC,CASSVPQGEQYF
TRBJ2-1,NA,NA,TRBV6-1,TGTGCCAGCAGTGACGCTTACAGGGACAATGAGCAGTTCTTC,CASSDAYRDNEQFF
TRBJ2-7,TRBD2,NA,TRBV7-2,TGTGCCAGCAGCTTAGGGGGGGGCTACGAGCAGTACTTC,CASSLGGGYEQYF
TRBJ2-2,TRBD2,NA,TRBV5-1,TGCGCCAGCAGCCTGACTAGCGGGAGCGGCGGGGAGCTGTTTTTT,CASSLTSGSGGELFF
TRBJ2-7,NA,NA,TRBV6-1,TGTGCCAGCAGCGAACAGGGTAGGTCCTACGAGCAGTACTTC,CASSEQGRSYEQYF
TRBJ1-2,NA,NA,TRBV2,TGTGCCAGCGGACTATCTCCTAACTATGGCTACACCTTC,CASGLSPNYGYTF
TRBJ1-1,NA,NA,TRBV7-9,TGTGCCAGCAGTTTTACAGCGAACACTGAAGCTTTCTTT,CASSFTANTEAFF
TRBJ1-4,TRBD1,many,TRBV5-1,TGCGCCAGCAGCACCCGGACAGGGACGGAAAAACTGTTTTTT,CASSTRTGTEKLFF
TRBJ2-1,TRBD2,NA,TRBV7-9,TGTGCCAGCAGCTCTAGCGGGACGTCCTACAATGAGCAGTTCTTC,CASSSSGTSYNEQFF
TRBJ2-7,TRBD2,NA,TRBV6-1,TGTGCCAGCGGGACTAGCGGAACTAACTACGAGCAGTACTTC,CASGTSGTNYEQYF
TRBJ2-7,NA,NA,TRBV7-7,TGTGCCAGCAGCCCATCCCCTGGGGGCTACGAGCAGTACTTC,CASSPSPGGYEQYF
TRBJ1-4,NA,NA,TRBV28,TGTGCCAGCAGTCCCGGTGCTGCGGCTAATGAAAAACTGTTTTTT,CASSPGAAANEKLFF
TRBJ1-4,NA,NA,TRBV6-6,TGTGCCAGCAGGCCCGGGCAGGCAACTAATGAAAAACTGTTTTTT,CASRPGQATNEKLFF
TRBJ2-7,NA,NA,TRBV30,TGTGCCTCCGCGAGGGGGAGCTCCTACGAGCAGTACTTC,CASARGSSYEQYF
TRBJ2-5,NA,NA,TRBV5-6,TGTGCCAGCAGCTTGGGGGGTAGCAGGGAGACCCAGTACTTC,CASSLGGSRETQYF
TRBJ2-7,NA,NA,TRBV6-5,TGTGCCAGCAGTGAAGCAGGGCCCTACGAGCAGTACTTC,CASSEAGPYEQYF
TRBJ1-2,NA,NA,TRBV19,TGTGCCAGTAGTACCCTCAACGATTTGTGGAGTGGTGGCTACACCTTC,CASSTLNDLWSGGYTF
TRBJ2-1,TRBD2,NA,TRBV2,TGTGCCAGCAGTACAAGTCTAGCGGGAGTTGAGCAGTTCTTC,CASSTSLAGVEQFF